The following is a T cell receptor (beta chain) sequence with its context. This sample is part of a study of blood T cell repertoires in COVID-19. Study-wide context: From T cells, B-cell-depleted T cells, or PBMCs came the material, which was cDNA or gDNA.

Authors' methods: Nucleated cell counts were estimated from reference gene primer amplification. Repertoires were generated with immunoSEQ multiplex PCR, while TCRdb's copy carries only in-frame clones and drops some. V, J and clone size are those of that table, while D and trimming were read from the DNA. The sample includes a few hundred thousand clones, around 90% of them seen just once. V lost 8 bases and J 0 bases, leaving 16 bases between the germline ends. CDR3 length equals 15 residues. Germline CDR1 is ENHRY and CDR2 is SYGVKD. The gene calls are TRBV10-3 and TRBJ1-1, with a weak D call TRBD1 (5 bases). Sequencing was performed on peripheral blood. This receptor was obtained from a woman aged 40-49 years who had recovered from COVID-19. The CDR3 sequence is CAIQPTGIMNTEAFF. CDR3 coding DNA: TGTGCCATCCAGCCCACAGGCATCATGAACACTGAAGCTTTCTTT.